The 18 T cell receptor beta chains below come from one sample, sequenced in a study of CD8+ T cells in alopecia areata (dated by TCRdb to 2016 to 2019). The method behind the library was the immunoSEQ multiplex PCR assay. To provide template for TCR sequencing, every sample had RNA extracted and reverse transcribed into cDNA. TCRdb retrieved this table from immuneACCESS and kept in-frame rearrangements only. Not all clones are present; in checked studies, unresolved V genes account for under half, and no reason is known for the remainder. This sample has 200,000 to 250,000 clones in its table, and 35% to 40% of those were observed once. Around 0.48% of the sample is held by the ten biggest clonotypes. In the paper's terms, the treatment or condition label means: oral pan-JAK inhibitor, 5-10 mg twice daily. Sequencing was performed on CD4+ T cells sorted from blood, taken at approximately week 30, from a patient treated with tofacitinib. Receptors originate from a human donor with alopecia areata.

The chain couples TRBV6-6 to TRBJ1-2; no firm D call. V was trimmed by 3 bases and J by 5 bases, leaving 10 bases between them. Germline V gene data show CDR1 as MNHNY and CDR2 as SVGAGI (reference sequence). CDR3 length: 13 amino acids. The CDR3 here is CASSYSEEYGYTF. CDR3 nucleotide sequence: TGTGCCAGCAGTTATTCCGAGGAGTATGGCTACACCTTC.

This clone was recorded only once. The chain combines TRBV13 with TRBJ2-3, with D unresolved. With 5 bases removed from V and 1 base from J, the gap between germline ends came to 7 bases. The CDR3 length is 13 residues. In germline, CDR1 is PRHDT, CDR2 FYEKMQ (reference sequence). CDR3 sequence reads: CASSPPGTDTQYF. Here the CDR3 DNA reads TGTGCCAGCAGCCCACCGGGCACAGATACGCAGTATTTT.

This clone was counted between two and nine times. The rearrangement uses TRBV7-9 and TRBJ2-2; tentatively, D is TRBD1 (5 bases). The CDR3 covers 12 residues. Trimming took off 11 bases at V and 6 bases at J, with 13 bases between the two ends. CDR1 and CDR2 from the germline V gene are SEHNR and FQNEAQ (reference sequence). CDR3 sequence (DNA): TGTGCCCTGACCAGGGTTCCCGGGGAGCTGTTTTTT. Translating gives CALTRVPGELFF.

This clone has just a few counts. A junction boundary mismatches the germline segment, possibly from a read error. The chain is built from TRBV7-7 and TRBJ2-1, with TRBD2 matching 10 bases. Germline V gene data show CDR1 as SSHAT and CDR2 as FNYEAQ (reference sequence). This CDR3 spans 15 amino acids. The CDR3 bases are TGTGCTAGCAGCTTAGAGGCTAGCGGGAGTGGTGAGCAGTTCTTC. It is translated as CASSLEASGSGEQFF.

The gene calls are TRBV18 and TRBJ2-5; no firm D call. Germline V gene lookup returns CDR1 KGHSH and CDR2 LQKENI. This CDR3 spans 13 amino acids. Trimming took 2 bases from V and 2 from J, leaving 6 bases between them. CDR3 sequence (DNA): TGTGCCAGCTCACCATCCCTTCAAGAGACCCAGTACTTC. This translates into CASSPSLQETQYF.

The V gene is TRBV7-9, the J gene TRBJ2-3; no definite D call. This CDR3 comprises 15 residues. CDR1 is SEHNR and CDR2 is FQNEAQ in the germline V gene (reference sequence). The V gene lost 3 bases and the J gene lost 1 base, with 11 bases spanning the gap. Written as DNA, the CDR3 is TGTGCCAGCAGCTTGGTAAACTCCCGCACAGATACGCAGTATTTT. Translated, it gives CASSLVNSRTDTQYF.

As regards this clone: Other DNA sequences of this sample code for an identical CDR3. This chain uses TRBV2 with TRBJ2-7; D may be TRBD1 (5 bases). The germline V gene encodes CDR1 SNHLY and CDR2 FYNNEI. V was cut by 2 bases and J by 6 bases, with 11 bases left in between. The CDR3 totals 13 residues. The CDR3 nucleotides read TGTGCCAGCAGTGAACAGGGTCCTAGCGAGCAGTACTTC. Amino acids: CASSEQGPSEQYF.

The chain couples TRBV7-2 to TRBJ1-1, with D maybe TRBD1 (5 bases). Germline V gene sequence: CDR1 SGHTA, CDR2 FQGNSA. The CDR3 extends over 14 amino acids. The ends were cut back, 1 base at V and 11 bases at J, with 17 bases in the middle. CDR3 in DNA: TGTGCCAGCAGCTTAGGGAACAGGAACCTTTGGGCTTTCTTT. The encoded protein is CASSLGNRNLWAFF.

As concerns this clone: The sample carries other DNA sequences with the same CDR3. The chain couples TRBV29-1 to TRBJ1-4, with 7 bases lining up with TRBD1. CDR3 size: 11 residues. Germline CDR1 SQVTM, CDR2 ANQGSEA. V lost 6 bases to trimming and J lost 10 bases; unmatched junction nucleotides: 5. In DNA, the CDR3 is TGCAGCGTAGACAGGGTTGGAAAACTGTTTTTT. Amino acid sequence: CSVDRVGKLFF.

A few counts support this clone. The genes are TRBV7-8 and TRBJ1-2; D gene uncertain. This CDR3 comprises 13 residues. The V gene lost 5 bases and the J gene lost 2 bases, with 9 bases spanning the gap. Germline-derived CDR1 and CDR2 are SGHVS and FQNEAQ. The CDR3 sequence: CASSHSQNYGYTF. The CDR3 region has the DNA TGTGCCAGCAGCCACAGCCAGAACTATGGCTACACCTTC.

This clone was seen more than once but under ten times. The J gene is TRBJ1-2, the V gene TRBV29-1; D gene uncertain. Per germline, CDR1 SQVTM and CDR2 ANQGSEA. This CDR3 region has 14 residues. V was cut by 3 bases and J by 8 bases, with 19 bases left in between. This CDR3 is CSVERRLTSGGYTF. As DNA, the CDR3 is TGCAGCGTTGAGCGCAGGTTAACATCTGGGGGCTACACCTTC.

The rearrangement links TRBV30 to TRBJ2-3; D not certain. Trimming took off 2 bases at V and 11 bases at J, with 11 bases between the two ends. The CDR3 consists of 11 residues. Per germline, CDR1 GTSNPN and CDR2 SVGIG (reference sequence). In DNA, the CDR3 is TGTGCCTGGAGTACGGGTGTGGGGCAGTATTTT. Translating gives CAWSTGVGQYF.

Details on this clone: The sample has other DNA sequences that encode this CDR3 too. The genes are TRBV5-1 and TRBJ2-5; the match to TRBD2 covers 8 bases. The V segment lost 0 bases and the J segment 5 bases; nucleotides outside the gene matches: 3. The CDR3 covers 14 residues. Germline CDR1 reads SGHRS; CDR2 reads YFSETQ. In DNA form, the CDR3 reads TGCGCCAGCAGCTTGGGGACTAGCCGCGAGACCCAGTACTTC. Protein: CASSLGTSRETQYF.

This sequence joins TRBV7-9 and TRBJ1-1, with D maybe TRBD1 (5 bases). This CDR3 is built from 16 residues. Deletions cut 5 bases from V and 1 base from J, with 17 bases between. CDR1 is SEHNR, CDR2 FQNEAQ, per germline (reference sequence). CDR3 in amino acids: CASSLTLRGANTEAFF. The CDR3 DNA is TGTGCCAGCAGCCTCACCCTTAGGGGTGCGAACACTGAAGCTTTCTTT.

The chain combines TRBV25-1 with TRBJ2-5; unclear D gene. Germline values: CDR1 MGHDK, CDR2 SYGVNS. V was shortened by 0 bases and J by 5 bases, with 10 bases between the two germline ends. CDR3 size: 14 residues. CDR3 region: CASSEYPPRETQYF. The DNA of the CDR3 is TGTGCCAGCAGTGAATATCCACCCAGGGAGACCCAGTACTTC.

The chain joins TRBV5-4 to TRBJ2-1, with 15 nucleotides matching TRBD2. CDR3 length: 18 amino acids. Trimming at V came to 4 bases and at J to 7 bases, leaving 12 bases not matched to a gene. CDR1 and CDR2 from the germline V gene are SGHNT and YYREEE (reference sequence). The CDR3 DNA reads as TGTGCCAGCAGCCTGGGACTAGCGGGAGGACCCGGTGGGAATGAGCAGTTCTTC. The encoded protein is CASSLGLAGGPGGNEQFF.

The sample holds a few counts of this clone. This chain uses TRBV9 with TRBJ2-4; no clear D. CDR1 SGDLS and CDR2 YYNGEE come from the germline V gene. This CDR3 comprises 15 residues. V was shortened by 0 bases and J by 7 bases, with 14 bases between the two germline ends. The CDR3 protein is CASSVGAGDSNIQYF. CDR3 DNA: TGTGCCAGCAGCGTAGGGGCAGGAGATAGTAACATTCAGTACTTC.

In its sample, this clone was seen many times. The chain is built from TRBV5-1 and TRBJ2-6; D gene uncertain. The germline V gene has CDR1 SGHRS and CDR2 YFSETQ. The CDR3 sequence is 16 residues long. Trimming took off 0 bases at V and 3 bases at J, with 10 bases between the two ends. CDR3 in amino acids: CASSLVDGIGANVLTF. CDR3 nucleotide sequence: TGCGCCAGCAGCTTGGTTGACGGCATTGGGGCCAACGTCCTGACTTTC.